The entry below gives a single T cell receptor beta chain sequence along with its context. Its specificity is unknown. The same CDR3 can be traced to other DNA sequences in this sample. This specimen belongs to a study of OX40 agonist ivuxolimab in advanced cancers. Study-level points and caveats: Compared with others, partial responders at 0.1-3.0 mg/kg displayed clonal expansion among the lowest.

Prior autoimmune disease or systemic immunosuppression barred patients. Peripheral blood came from all dose cohorts at three timepoints. V dropped 7 bases and J dropped 7 bases, with 14 bases sitting between them. The CDR3 length is 14 residues. The germline V gene has CDR1 SEHNR and CDR2 FQNEAQ (reference sequence). Sequencing was performed with immunoSEQ multiplex PCR; in TCRdb, only in-frame clones are kept and a portion is missing. The sample has approximately 84,000 clones; roughly nine tenths are singletons. This sequence was found in an adult with an advanced solid tumor such as melanoma, head and neck, liver or kidney cancer. The rearrangement uses TRBV7-9 and TRBJ1-6; no definite D call. Source: CD4+ or CD8+ T cells sorted from blood, taken in a trial of the OX40 agonist ivuxolimab. The CDR3 sequence is CASKQTERNSPLHF. The DNA of the CDR3 is TGTGCCAGCAAACAAACGGAACGAAATTCACCCCTCCACTTT. Drawing the rest from reference TRBV7-9 and TRBJ1-6, the complete variable domain is DTGVSQNPRHKITKRGQNVTFRCDPISEHNRLYWYRQTLGQGPEFLTYFQNEAQLEKSRLLSDRFSAERPKGSFSTLEIQRTEQGDSAMYLCASKQTERNSPLHFGNGTRLTVT.